A selection of T cell receptor beta chains follows, all from one sample in a study of spatial heterogeneity in lung cancer. MiXCR, run by TCRdb on the 5' RACE reads, gives a single entry per CDR3 protein. The profile covers 10,000 to 13,000 distinct CDR3 sequences, with over 6.5% appearing a single time and more than 20% taken by the ten largest. The sequencing used PBMCs, collected at surgery. These TCRs come from a male donor with early-stage non-small cell lung cancer. Each CDR3 is given without its conserved first and last residue. The order of the fields is clone size, V gene, CDR3 protein. Some rows mark clone size as missing; the rest say once, few, many or name a class of expanded clone.

many	TRBV11-2	ASSFGGGETQY
medium-sized	TRBV7-9	ASRAASSSYNEQF
-	TRBV6-1	ASSGGRDPSTDTQY
many	TRBV3-1	ASSRTKREQY
-	TRBV10-2	ATIKGTDTLY
medium-sized	TRBV28	ASSLSGVDGYT
few	TRBV7-9	ASSLEPGGQTEAF
many	TRBV6-6	ASSYRTGGTGEQY
medium-sized	TRBV14	ASSPRLAGVGTDTQY
many	TRBV13	ASSQGRVNRDTGELF
many	TRBV3-1	ASSQAWKGTEAF
many	TRBV6-6	ASSGVADTQY
many	TRBV5-1	ASSLSGGQDTQY
few	TRBV7-9	ASSLARFDREETQY
many	TRBV15	ATSRSSGLYGYT
many	TRBV7-9	ASSQRGQPQH
many	TRBV4-3	ASSLDASSYNEQF
many	TRBV27	ASSSIRALNEKLF
many	TRBV9	ASSVGGPNEQY
many	TRBV30	AWSKRGRTGELF
many	TRBV28	ASRSRDTRAHEQY
many	TRBV2	ASGGTSYEQY
few	TRBV5-6	ASSLAWIGADTQY
many	TRBV19	ASSIEGLAYEQY
many	TRBV5-1	ASSYTGGSSYEQY
medium-sized	TRBV6-5	ASSYGQGTDTQY
many	TRBV25-1	ASRTTGSGGELF
few	TRBV6-6	ASSTTGGSSYEQY
-	TRBV29-1	SVGVTGTGDNEQF
medium-sized	TRBV6-5	ASSYEGLAGSRQF
many	TRBV19	ASSISSANTGELF
many	TRBV7-9	ASSLDGSINYGYT
many	TRBV6-5	ASSPGLRDGYT
many	TRBV20-1	SQTASGVADTQY
many	TRBV20-1	SARYSLNLNTGELF
many	TRBV7-2	ASTIDSGGRVNEQF
once	TRBV7-9	ASSRGAGTDTQY
-	TRBV23-1	ASRRNSYEQY
many	TRBV9	ASSVDELAGNSYEQY
many	TRBV12-3/TRBV12-4	ASSLRLGGGALDLRQETQY
medium-sized	TRBV11-2	ASSSLSGQTNEKLF
many	TRBV9	ASSPRRGQTEKLF
few	TRBV6-5	ASSYSRTSLSSYNEQF
-	TRBV23-1	ASPRGTGEYEQY
many	TRBV19	ASSIAPGGAYTGELF
many	TRBV29-1	SATLVADTQY
many	TRBV12-3/TRBV12-4	ASSFGAQPQH
many	TRBV13	ASSSGLAGVNEQY
-	TRBV5-5	ASSLTGTEAF
many	TRBV27	ASTRGGLTKTQY
few	TRBV7-8	ASSLGDRGEQY
many	TRBV7-9	ASSLGQTYT
medium-sized	TRBV2	ATKGIGNYGYT
few	TRBV29-1	SVEVGVGYEQY
many	TRBV12-3/TRBV12-4	ASRETGTGVYGYT